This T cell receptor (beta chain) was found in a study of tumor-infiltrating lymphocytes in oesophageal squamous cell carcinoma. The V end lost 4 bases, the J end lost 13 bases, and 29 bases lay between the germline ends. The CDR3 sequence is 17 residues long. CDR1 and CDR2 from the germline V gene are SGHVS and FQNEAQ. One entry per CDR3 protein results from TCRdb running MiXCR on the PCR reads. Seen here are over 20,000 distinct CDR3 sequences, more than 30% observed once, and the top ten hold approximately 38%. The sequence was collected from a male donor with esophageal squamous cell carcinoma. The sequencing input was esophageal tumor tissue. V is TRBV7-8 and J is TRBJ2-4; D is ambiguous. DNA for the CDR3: TGTGCCAGCAGCTCGAGGATCGGGCTAGTGGTCACAGATACGCAGTACTTC. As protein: CASSSRIGLVVTDTQYF.